Listed below are T cell receptor beta chains from one sample, sequenced in a study of cytomegalovirus exposure and HLA in healthy donors. Profiling relied on immunoSEQ multiplex PCR, and the TCRdb table lists in-frame clones only, not all of them. This table has roughly 90,000 clones, about three quarters appearing once. The sample comprised PBMCs. The receptors shown here come from a woman aged 40 to 50 in good health and CMV-seropositive. CDR3s include the opening cysteine and the closing phenylalanine or tryptophan. Fields, in order: J gene, clone size, V gene, D gene, CDR3 protein, CDR3 DNA. The D gene is left open where the match is weak. Not all rows give a size; the values are once, few, many and, for expanded clones, a class.

>TRBJ2-2|.|TRBV10-3|.
CAISESWTNTGELFF
TGTGCCATCAGTGAGTCGTGGACAAACACCGGGGAGCTGTTTTTT
>TRBJ1-5|.|TRBV7-9|.
CASSVDFSNQPQHF
TGTGCCAGCAGCGTGGACTTTAGCAATCAGCCCCAGCATTTT
>TRBJ1-5|once|TRBV7-9|.
CASRAGDNSNQPQHF
TGTGCCAGCAGGGCGGGGGATAATAGCAATCAGCCCCAGCATTTT
>TRBJ2-5|.|TRBV5-1|TRBD2
CASSASSGQETQYF
TGCGCCAGCAGCGCCTCTAGCGGGCAAGAGACCCAGTACTTC
>TRBJ2-1|.|TRBV5-1|TRBD2
CASSPALAGVHNEQFF
TGCGCCAGCAGCCCTGCACTAGCGGGGGTACACAATGAGCAGTTCTTC
>TRBJ1-4|once|TRBV6-5|.
CASRDTSNEKLFF
TGTGCCAGCAGGGACACGTCTAATGAAAAACTGTTTTTT
>TRBJ2-7|once|TRBV13|TRBD1
CASRFFRDSSYEQYF
TGTGCCAGCAGATTTTTTCGGGACAGCTCCTACGAGCAGTACTTC
>TRBJ1-2|.|TRBV28|TRBD1
CASRQPGQGLNYGYTF
TGTGCCAGCAGACAGCCCGGACAGGGGCTTAACTATGGCTACACCTTC
>TRBJ2-7|few|TRBV4-2|.
CASSQDATRATEQYF
TGTGCCAGCAGCCAAGACGCAACGCGGGCTACGGAGCAGTACTTC
>TRBJ2-7|.|TRBV29-1|.
CSGKTDREQYF
TGCAGCGGAAAGACAGATAGGGAGCAGTACTTC
>TRBJ1-2|.|TRBV9|.
CANSTREDYGYTF
TGTGCCAACAGCACCAGGGAAGACTATGGCTACACCTTC
>TRBJ1-1|.|TRBV14|.
CASSQVPTEAFF
TGTGCCAGCAGCCAAGTTCCTACTGAAGCTTTCTTT
>TRBJ1-1|.|TRBV29-1|TRBD1
CSVEKGAKSGAFF
TGCAGCGTTGAAAAGGGGGCCAAAAGTGGAGCTTTCTTT
>TRBJ2-7|.|TRBV19|.
CASSSPTREQYF
TGTGCCAGTAGTTCCCCCACCCGGGAGCAGTACTTC
>TRBJ2-2|few|TRBV10-3|.
CAISGQFGELFF
TGTGCCATCAGCGGACAATTCGGGGAGCTGTTTTTT
>TRBJ2-7|once|TRBV5-6|.
CASSFPGMGYEQYF
TGTGCCAGCAGCTTCCCCGGGATGGGCTACGAGCAGTACTTC
>TRBJ1-2|.|TRBV14|.
CASSQVSYGYTF
TGTGCCAGCAGCCAAGTGTCTTATGGCTACACCTTC
>TRBJ2-5|once|TRBV7-9|TRBD2
CASSTQAGGQETQYF
TGTGCCAGCAGCACGCAAGCGGGAGGCCAAGAGACCCAGTACTTC
>TRBJ2-1|.|TRBV6-6|.
CASSPSSQGGGEQFF
TGTGCCAGCAGTCCGTCGAGTCAGGGAGGCGGGGAGCAGTTCTTC
>TRBJ2-6|.|TRBV15|TRBD1
CATSRGGQGSGANVLTF
TGTGCCACCAGCAGAGGGGGACAGGGGTCTGGGGCCAACGTCCTGACTTTC
>TRBJ2-5|.|TRBV6-5|TRBD1
CASSYSETGLETQYF
TGTGCCAGCAGTTACTCAGAGACAGGGCTTGAGACCCAGTACTTC
>TRBJ1-1|.|TRBV6-5|TRBD1
CASRPGTGFTEAFF
TGTGCCAGCAGGCCCGGGACAGGGTTCACTGAAGCTTTCTTT
>TRBJ2-6|once|TRBV11-2|.
CASSWRTDSGANVLTF
TGTGCCAGCAGCTGGAGGACAGACTCTGGGGCCAACGTCCTGACTTTC
>TRBJ1-4|.|TRBV18|TRBD1
CASSPSGQGFNEKLFF
TGTGCCAGCTCACCATCCGGACAGGGATTTAATGAAAAACTGTTTTTT
>TRBJ2-7|.|TRBV27|.
CASSFSPAYEQYF
TGTGCCAGCAGTTTTTCTCCCGCCTACGAGCAGTACTTC
>TRBJ2-1|.|TRBV25-1|TRBD2
CASSSGLADDNEQFF
TGTGCCAGCAGTTCCGGACTAGCGGACGACAATGAGCAGTTCTTC
>TRBJ2-3|few|TRBV7-9|.
CASSFALARADTQYF
TGTGCCAGCAGCTTTGCTCTAGCGAGGGCAGATACGCAGTATTTT
>TRBJ2-7|.|TRBV15|TRBD1
CATSREQGALTYEQYF
TGTGCCACCAGCAGAGAACAGGGGGCCCTTACCTACGAGCAGTACTTC
>TRBJ1-1|few|TRBV19|TRBD1
CASMGWQGGRTEAFF
TGTGCCAGTATGGGATGGCAGGGGGGACGGACTGAAGCTTTCTTT
>TRBJ2-7|few|TRBV28|.
CASQGGGSSYEQYF
TGTGCCAGCCAAGGGGGAGGGAGCTCCTACGAGCAGTACTTC
>TRBJ2-1|.|TRBV10-3|TRBD2
CAISDGTSGANEQFF
TGTGCCATCAGTGATGGGACTAGCGGGGCCAATGAGCAGTTCTTC
>TRBJ2-2|once|TRBV19|TRBD1
CATLLDTTGGQGGGELFF
TGTGCCACTCTTCTCGATACGACAGGGGGACAGGGTGGCGGGGAGCTGTTTTTT
>TRBJ1-1|.|TRBV29-1|.
CSVVPPGVNTEAFF
TGCAGCGTTGTTCCCCCAGGGGTGAACACTGAAGCTTTCTTT
>TRBJ2-3|.|TRBV29-1|TRBD1
CSADGRTGGGYTQYF
TGCAGCGCCGACGGACGGACAGGAGGAGGATATACGCAGTATTTT
>TRBJ1-2|few|TRBV19|.
CASSIDRQGHYGYTF
TGTGCCAGTAGTATAGATCGGCAGGGGCACTATGGCTACACCTTC
>TRBJ2-7|few|TRBV2|TRBD2
CASSPGLTPYEQYF
TGTGCCAGCAGCCCGGGACTAACCCCATACGAGCAGTACTTC
>TRBJ2-5|.|TRBV7-7|TRBD1
CASTFSLGQGTQETQYF
TGTGCTAGCACCTTCAGTTTGGGACAGGGGACCCAAGAGACCCAGTACTTC
>TRBJ1-4|.|TRBV7-9|.
CASSWSLNEKLFF
TGTGCCAGCAGTTGGAGCCTTAATGAAAAACTGTTTTTT
>TRBJ2-6|few|TRBV9|TRBD2
CASSSRGAGANVLTF
TGTGCCAGCAGCTCCCGGGGGGCTGGGGCCAACGTCCTGACTTTC
>TRBJ1-2|once|TRBV6-6|.
CASSPGLNYGYAF
TGTGCCAGCAGCCCCGGACTGAACTATGGCTACGCCTTC
>TRBJ2-7|.|TRBV5-4|TRBD1
CASSRDRSSYEQYF
TGTGCCAGCAGCAGGGACAGGAGCTCCTACGAGCAGTACTTC
>TRBJ2-2|.|TRBV5-6|TRBD2
CASSSLAGVAGELFF
TGTGCCAGCAGCAGCTTAGCGGGAGTGGCCGGGGAGCTGTTTTTT
>TRBJ2-3|once|TRBV5-8|.
CASSLDASRSGDTQYF
TGTGCCAGCAGCTTGGATGCGTCGAGGTCTGGAGATACGCAGTATTTT
>TRBJ1-5|.|TRBV18|TRBD1
CASSPLGTGNNQPQHF
TGTGCCAGCTCACCACTAGGGACAGGGAACAATCAGCCCCAGCATTTT
>TRBJ2-7|.|TRBV29-1|.
CSVGIRDPYEQYF
TGCAGCGTTGGCATCCGGGATCCCTACGAGCAGTACTTC
>TRBJ2-1|once|TRBV30|.
CAWSASVYNEQFF
TGTGCCTGGAGTGCTAGCGTTTACAATGAGCAGTTCTTC
>TRBJ1-1|.|TRBV19|TRBD1
CASSTGTGNTEAFF
TGTGCCAGTAGTACGGGGACAGGGAACACTGAAGCTTTCTTT
>TRBJ1-5|.|TRBV19|TRBD1
CASSTSGQGSNQPQHF
TGTGCCAGTAGTACCTCCGGACAGGGAAGCAATCAGCCCCAGCATTTT
>TRBJ2-3|.|TRBV18|TRBD2
CASSPPTSGFSTDTQYF
TGTGCCAGCTCACCACCGACTAGCGGGTTTAGCACAGATACGCAGTATTTT
>TRBJ2-1|.|TRBV27|.
CASSPDNPYNEQFF
TGTGCCAGCAGTCCGGACAACCCCTACAATGAGCAGTTCTTC
>TRBJ2-7|.|TRBV18|TRBD2
CASSPTGLAGGGYEQYF
TGTGCCAGCTCACCAACGGGACTAGCGGGAGGTGGCTACGAGCAGTACTTC
>TRBJ1-2|once|TRBV19|TRBD1
CASSIRDSTYGYTF
TGTGCCAGTAGTATAAGGGACAGCACCTATGGCTACACCTTC
>TRBJ2-3|.|TRBV5-6|.
CASSLAQSTDTQYF
TGTGCCAGCAGCTTGGCCCAGAGCACAGATACGCAGTATTTT
>TRBJ2-3|.|TRBV11-2|TRBD1
CASSSQTQGAYTDTQYF
TGTGCCAGCAGCTCGCAGACACAGGGGGCTTATACAGATACGCAGTATTTT
>TRBJ1-3|.|TRBV29-1|TRBD1
CSVAGTGAGNTIYF
TGCAGCGTCGCCGGGACAGGGGCTGGAAACACCATATATTTT
>TRBJ2-7|.|TRBV19|TRBD1
CASSKGQSSYEQYF
TGTGCCAGTAGTAAGGGACAGAGCTCCTACGAGCAGTACTTC
>TRBJ2-5|few|TRBV18|.
CASSARNVPRETQYF
TGTGCCAGCTCAGCCAGGAATGTGCCGCGAGAGACCCAGTACTTC
>TRBJ2-1|.|TRBV9|.
CASSVPRDRHNDEQFF
TGTGCCAGCAGCGTGCCGCGGGACCGACATAACGATGAGCAGTTCTTC
>TRBJ1-1|few|TRBV5-4|TRBD1
CASSLQGIGTEAFF
TGTGCCAGCAGTTTACAGGGGATTGGCACTGAAGCTTTCTTT
>TRBJ1-4|.|TRBV28|.
CASSLPPGNRNEKLFF
TGTGCCAGCAGTTTACCCCCGGGGAATAGGAATGAAAAACTGTTTTTT